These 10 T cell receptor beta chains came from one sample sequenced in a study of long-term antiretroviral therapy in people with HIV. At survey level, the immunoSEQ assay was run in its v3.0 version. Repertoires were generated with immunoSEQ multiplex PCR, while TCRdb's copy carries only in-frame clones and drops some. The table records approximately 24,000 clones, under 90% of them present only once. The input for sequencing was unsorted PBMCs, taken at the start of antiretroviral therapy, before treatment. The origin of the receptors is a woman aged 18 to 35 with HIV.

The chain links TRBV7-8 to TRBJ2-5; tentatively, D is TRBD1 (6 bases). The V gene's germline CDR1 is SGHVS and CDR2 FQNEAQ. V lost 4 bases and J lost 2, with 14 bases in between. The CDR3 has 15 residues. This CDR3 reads CASSYQRTDQETQYF. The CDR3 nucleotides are TGTGCCAGCAGCTACCAACGGACAGATCAAGAGACCCAGTACTTC.

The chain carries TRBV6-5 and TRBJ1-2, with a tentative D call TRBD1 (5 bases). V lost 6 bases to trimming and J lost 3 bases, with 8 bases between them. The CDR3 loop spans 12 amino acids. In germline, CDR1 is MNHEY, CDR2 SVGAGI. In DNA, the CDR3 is TGTGCCAGCAGGGGGCGCGACTATGGCTACACCTTC. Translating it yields CASRGRDYGYTF.

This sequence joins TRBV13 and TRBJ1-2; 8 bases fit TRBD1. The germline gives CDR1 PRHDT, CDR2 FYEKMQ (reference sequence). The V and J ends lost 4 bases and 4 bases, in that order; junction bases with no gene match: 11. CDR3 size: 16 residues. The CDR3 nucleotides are TGTGCCAGCAGCTCCCGTACAGGGGGAAGGGTCTATGGCTACACCTTC. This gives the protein CASSSRTGGRVYGYTF.

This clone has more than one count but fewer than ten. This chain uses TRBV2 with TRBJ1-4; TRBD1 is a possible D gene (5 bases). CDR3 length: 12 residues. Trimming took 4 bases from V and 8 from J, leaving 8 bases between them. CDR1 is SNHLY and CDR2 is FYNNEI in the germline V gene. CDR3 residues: CASSGGTEKLFF. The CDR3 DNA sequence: TGTGCCAGCAGTGGAGGGACGGAAAAACTGTTTTTT.

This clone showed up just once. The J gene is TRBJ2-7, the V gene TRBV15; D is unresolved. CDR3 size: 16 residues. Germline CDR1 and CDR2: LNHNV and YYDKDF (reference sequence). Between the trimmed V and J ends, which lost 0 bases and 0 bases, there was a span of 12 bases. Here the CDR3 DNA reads TGTGCCACCAGCAGAGATGTCGGGCCTAGCTCCTACGAGCAGTACTTC. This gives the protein CATSRDVGPSSYEQYF.

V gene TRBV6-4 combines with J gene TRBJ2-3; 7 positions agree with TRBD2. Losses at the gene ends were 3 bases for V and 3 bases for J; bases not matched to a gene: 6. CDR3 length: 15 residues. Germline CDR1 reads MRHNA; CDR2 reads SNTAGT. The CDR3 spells CASSERSGETDTQYF. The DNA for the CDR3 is TGTGCCAGCAGTGAGAGAAGCGGGGAGACAGATACGCAGTATTTT.

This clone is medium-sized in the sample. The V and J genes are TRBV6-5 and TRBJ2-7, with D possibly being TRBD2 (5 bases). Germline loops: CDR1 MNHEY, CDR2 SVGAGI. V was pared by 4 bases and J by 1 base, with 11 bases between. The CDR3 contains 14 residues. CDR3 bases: TGTGCCAGCAGTTTTGAAGGGAGTTCCTACGAGCAGTACTTC. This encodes CASSFEGSSYEQYF.

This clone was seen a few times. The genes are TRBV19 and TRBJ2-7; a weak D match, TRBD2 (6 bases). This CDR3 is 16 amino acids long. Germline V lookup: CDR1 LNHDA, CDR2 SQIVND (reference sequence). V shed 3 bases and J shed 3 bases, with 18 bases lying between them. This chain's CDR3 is CASSIGEAGGGYEQYF. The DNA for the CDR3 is TGTGCCAGTAGTATTGGGGAGGCCGGGGGTGGCTACGAGCAGTACTTC.

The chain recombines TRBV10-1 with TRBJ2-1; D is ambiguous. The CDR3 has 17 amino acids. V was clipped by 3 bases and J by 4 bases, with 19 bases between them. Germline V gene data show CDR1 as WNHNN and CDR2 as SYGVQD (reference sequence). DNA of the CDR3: TGCGCCAGCAGTGAAGTGTCGGGTAGCCGCCTTTACAATGAGCAGTTCTTC. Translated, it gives CASSEVSGSRLYNEQFF.

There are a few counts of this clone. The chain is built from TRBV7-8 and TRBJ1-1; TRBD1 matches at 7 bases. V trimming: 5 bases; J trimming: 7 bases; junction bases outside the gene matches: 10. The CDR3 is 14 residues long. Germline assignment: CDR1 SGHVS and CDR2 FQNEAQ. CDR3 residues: CASSEVGTENEAFF. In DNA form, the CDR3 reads TGTGCCAGCAGCGAGGTAGGGACAGAGAATGAAGCTTTCTTT.